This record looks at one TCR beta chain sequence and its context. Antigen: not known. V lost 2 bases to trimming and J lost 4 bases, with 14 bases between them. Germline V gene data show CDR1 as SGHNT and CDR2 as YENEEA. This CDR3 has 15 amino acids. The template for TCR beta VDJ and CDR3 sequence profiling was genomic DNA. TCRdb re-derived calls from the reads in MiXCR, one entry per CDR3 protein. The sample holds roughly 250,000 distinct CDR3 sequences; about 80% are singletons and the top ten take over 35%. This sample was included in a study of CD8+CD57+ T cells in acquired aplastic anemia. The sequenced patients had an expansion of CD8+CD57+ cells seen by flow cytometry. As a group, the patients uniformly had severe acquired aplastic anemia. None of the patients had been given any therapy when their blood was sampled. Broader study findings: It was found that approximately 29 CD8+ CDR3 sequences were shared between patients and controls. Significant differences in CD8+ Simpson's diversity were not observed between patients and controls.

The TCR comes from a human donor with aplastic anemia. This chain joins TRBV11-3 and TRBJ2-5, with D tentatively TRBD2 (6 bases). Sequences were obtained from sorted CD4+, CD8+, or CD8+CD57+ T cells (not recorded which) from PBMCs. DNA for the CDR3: TGTGCCAGCAGCTTAAACGGGACTTGGGGAGAGACCCAGTACTTC. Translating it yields CASSLNGTWGETQYF.